These 10 T cell receptor beta chains originate from one sample sequenced in a study of human T cells and chemical hapten exposure (dated by TCRdb to the early 2020s). The library was obtained by RACE. Sequenced on a NextSeq 500. TCRdb trimmed public reads at Q25 via fastp, called clones via MiXCR and kept in-frame beta chains. Rows are combined by CDR3 protein, so each entry shows the most common genes and DNA. This sample has some 31,000 distinct CDR3 sequences in its table, and about 5.5% of those were observed once. The ten largest clones add up to 9.5% to 15% of the sample. In light of the paper, this sample's time point label describes: healthy volunteer bleed at 6 weeks. Total RNA was isolated from unfractionated whole blood collected in Tempus Blood RNA tubes. The sequencing input was whole blood. These receptors were taken from a human donor in good health. Some clones in this sample may be carry-over from other donors' samples.

This clonotype was seen a few times. The J gene is TRBJ2-3, the V gene TRBV29-1; the match to TRBD2 covers 7 bases. The CDR3 is 14 amino acids. Per germline, CDR1 SQVTM and CDR2 ANQGSEA. J lost 5 bases, V lost 4 bases, and 9 bases had no gene match. The CDR3 nucleotides read TGCAGCGTTGGAACGGCGGGAGCGGGAGATACGCAGTATTTT. Amino acid sequence: CSVGTAGAGDTQYF.

This clonotype has at least ten counts. The CDR3 nucleotides are TGTGCCAGCAGTTTGACAGGGGGGGCCATTCATGGGGCTTTCTTT. Its protein product is CASSLTGGAIHGAFF. V gene TRBV12-3 or TRBV12-4 combines with J gene TRBJ1-1; 9 bases match TRBD1. The V and J ends lost 3 bases and 11 bases, in that order; junction bases with no gene match: 13. The CDR3 spans 15 residues.

This clonotype was counted at least ten times. This chain links TRBV28 with TRBJ2-3; D unresolved. The CDR3 is made up of 12 amino acids. The germline V and J ends were trimmed by 5 bases and 10 bases, with 13 bases remaining between them. Germline lookup yields CDR1 MDHEN and CDR2 SYDVKM. CDR3 coding DNA: TGTGCCAGCAGTATTACAAAACGTGCGCAGTATTTT. Translation gives CASSITKRAQYF. The full variable domain, its missing parts supplied by reference TRBV28 and TRBJ2-3, is DVKVTQSSRYLVKRTGEKVFLECVQDMDHENMFWYRQDPGLGLRLIYFSYDVKMKEKGDIPEGYSVSREKKERFSLILESASTNQTSMYLCASSITKRAQYFGPGTRLTVL.

The table lists this clonotype with many counts. The chain has TRBV12-3 or TRBV12-4 and TRBJ1-1; D unresolved. This CDR3 contains 12 residues. Trimming took 3 bases from V and 5 from J, leaving 7 bases between them. In nucleotides, the CDR3 is TGTGCCAGCAGTTTGGCCCGGACTGAAGCTTTCTTT. This codes for CASSLARTEAFF.

At least ten counts were recorded for this clonotype. The chain has TRBV5-1 and TRBJ2-3; 10 positions agree with TRBD2. The CDR3 contains 15 residues. Looked up from germline, CDR1 is SGHRS and CDR2 is YFSETQ. V shed 4 bases, J shed 2 bases, and the junction held 4 bases outside the gene matches. CDR3 coding DNA: TGCGCCAGCAGCGCAAGCGGGAGGGCCACAGATACGCAGTATTTT. Translation gives CASSASGRATDTQYF.

This clonotype has just a few counts. The gene calls are TRBV6-5 and TRBJ1-1; unclear D gene. Germline assignment: CDR1 MNHEY and CDR2 SVGAGI. V lost 0 bases and J lost 1, with 6 bases in between. The CDR3 has 14 residues. The CDR3 spells CASSYSVRNTEAFF. CDR3 DNA: TGTGCCAGCAGTTACTCGGTTAGGAACACTGAAGCTTTCTTT.

This clonotype was found many times. The chain joins TRBV3-1 to TRBJ1-1, with TRBD1 matching 7 bases. The CDR3 has 14 residues. The germline gives CDR1 LGHDT, CDR2 YNNKEL (reference sequence). V dropped 3 bases and J dropped 7; count of bases not matched to a gene: 8. The CDR3 coding sequence is TGTGCCAGCAGCCACGCGACAGGGTCTAGTGAAGCTTTCTTT. Translating gives CASSHATGSSEAFF.

This clonotype was seen ten or more times. The chain couples TRBV28 to TRBJ1-1; TRBD1 might be the D (5 bases). V dropped 2 bases and J dropped 4 bases, with 8 bases sitting between them. This CDR3 is 13 amino acids long. Germline V gene lookup returns CDR1 MDHEN and CDR2 SYDVKM. The CDR3 loop is CASSLSGGTEAFF. The CDR3 DNA follows: TGTGCCAGCAGTTTAAGTGGGGGCACTGAAGCTTTCTTT.

This clonotype was seen at least ten times. The chain employs TRBV6-2 or TRBV6-3 and TRBJ2-4; D might be TRBD2 (5 bases). V was clipped by 6 bases and J by 10 bases, with 10 bases between them. The CDR3 consists of 11 residues. The germline V gene encodes CDR1 MNHEY and CDR2 SVGEGT. This chain's CDR3 is CASSQREIQYF. The CDR3 region has the DNA TGTGCCAGCAGCCAGAGGGAAATTCAGTACTTC.

Only a few counts were recorded for this clonotype. The V gene is TRBV7-6, the J gene TRBJ2-6; TRBD1 might be the D (5 bases). The CDR3 contains 14 residues. Deletions cut 6 bases from V and 1 base from J, with 7 bases between. Germline V gene lookup returns CDR1 SGHVS and CDR2 FNYEAQ. CDR3 in amino acids: CASSYRSGANVLTF. Here the CDR3 DNA reads TGTGCCAGCAGTTACAGGTCTGGGGCCAACGTCCTGACTTTC.